Listed below are T cell receptor beta chains from one sample, sequenced in a study of cytomegalovirus exposure and HLA in healthy donors. The data were produced by immunoSEQ multiplex PCR, yet TCRdb's version contains in-frame clones alone and is incomplete. Recorded here are 150,000 to 200,000 clones; the top ten clones represent about 0.8%. Sequenced sample: PBMCs. These receptor sequences come from a woman younger than 35 in good health and CMV-seropositive. Both conserved end residues are part of each CDR3. D genes are given only for firm matches.

D gene	V gene	CDR3 length	J gene	CDR3 DNA	CDR3 protein
TRBD2	TRBV6-5	15	TRBJ2-1	TGTGCCAGCAGTTCTCTAGGGACTAGCGGGAGGGGGCAGTTCTTC	CASSSLGTSGRGQFF
-	TRBV4-3	21	TRBJ2-6	TGCGCCAGCAGCCAAGACGTCATTGGGGGGTATCCACCATCGGGGGCCAACGTCCTGACTTTC	CASSQDVIGGYPPSGANVLTF
-	TRBV6-1	15	TRBJ2-3	TGTGCCAGCAGTGACCTTGGCAGGGAGGCAGATACGCAGTATTTT	CASSDLGREADTQYF
TRBD1	TRBV7-9	15	TRBJ2-5	TGTGCCAGCAGCCGCCGACAGGGGAATAGAGAGACCCAGTACTTC	CASSRRQGNRETQYF
-	TRBV5-1	13	TRBJ1-2	TGCGCCAGCAGGACGGGACAAGACTATGGCTACACCTTC	CASRTGQDYGYTF
TRBD1	TRBV12-5	14	TRBJ1-2	TGTGCTAGTGGTCAGACAGGGACAGGGGCCTCTGCCACCTTC	CASGQTGTGASATF
-	TRBV4-3	14	TRBJ1-6	TGCGCCAGCAGCCAACCAGGGAGGAATTCACCCCTCCACTTT	CASSQPGRNSPLHF
TRBD1	TRBV10-3	16	TRBJ2-5	TGTGCCATCAGTGAGTCGAGCGACAGGGGTTGGGAGACCCAGTACTTC	CAISESSDRGWETQYF
-	TRBV2	12	TRBJ2-7	TGTGCCAGCAGTGAATCGCGCTACGAGCAGTACTTC	CASSESRYEQYF
-	TRBV10-2	16	TRBJ1-4	TGCGCCAGCAGTGATGGGCAGGCCAACGGTAATGAAAAACTGTTTTTT	CASSDGQANGNEKLFF
TRBD2	TRBV7-9	14	TRBJ2-1	TGTGCCAGCAGGCCTAGCGGGAGCGGGGATGAGCAGTTCTTC	CASRPSGSGDEQFF
-	TRBV20-1	11	TRBJ2-3	TGCAGTGCCTACCTTATGGATACGCAGTATTTT	CSAYLMDTQYF
TRBD1	TRBV5-5	14	TRBJ1-2	TGTGCCAGCAGCTTGTGGGACAGGGACTATGGCTACACCTTC	CASSLWDRDYGYTF
TRBD1	TRBV5-6	13	TRBJ1-5	TGTGCCAGCAGCTTGGACAGGGGGTCGCCCCAGCATTTT	CASSLDRGSPQHF
-	TRBV27	14	TRBJ1-2	TGTGCCAGCAGTCCCGGAGGGGCGCCGGGGGGCTACACCTTC	CASSPGGAPGGYTF
TRBD2	TRBV6-5	13	TRBJ2-7	TGTGCCAGCAGGAATGGCGGGGGCTACGAGCAGTACTTC	CASRNGGGYEQYF
-	TRBV19	18	TRBJ2-3	TGTGCCAGTAGTATCCAAGCGGAGCCTCTTTCAGCCACAGATACGCAGTATTTT	CASSIQAEPLSATDTQYF
-	TRBV9	13	TRBJ1-1	TGTGCCAGCAGCGACCGACAGCAGGGTGAAGCTTTCTTT	CASSDRQQGEAFF
TRBD2	TRBV6-1	14	TRBJ2-7	TGTGCCAGCAGTGAAATTAGCGGGAGCTACGAGCAGTACTTC	CASSEISGSYEQYF
TRBD2	TRBV15	17	TRBJ2-2	TGTGCCACCAGCAGAGATCGAGGGCGGGACTATACCGGGGAGCTGTTTTTT	CATSRDRGRDYTGELFF
TRBD1	TRBV10-2	16	TRBJ2-2	TGCGCCAGCAGTGACCCAGGGCAGGGGGTAACCGGGGAGCTGTTTTTT	CASSDPGQGVTGELFF
-	TRBV15	13	TRBJ1-5	TGTGCCACCAGCAGGCAGCTAGATCAGCCCCAGCATTTT	CATSRQLDQPQHF
-	TRBV7-9	17	TRBJ2-7	TGTGCCAGCAGCCCACGTCCCTCGGGACAGCGGGTTAACGAGCAGTACTTC	CASSPRPSGQRVNEQYF
-	TRBV19	15	TRBJ1-2	TGTGCCAGTAGTATAGGTCGGGGATTATCGAGTGGCTACACCTTC	CASSIGRGLSSGYTF
TRBD2	TRBV4-3	19	TRBJ2-1	TGCGCCAGCAGCCAACAGCCCCTCCTACTAGCGGGGGGGCAGGGTGAGCAGTTCTTC	CASSQQPLLLAGGQGEQFF
TRBD1	TRBV9	17	TRBJ1-6	TGTGCCAGCAGCTCACCCCTGGGGGACAGAGATAATTCACCCCTCCACTTT	CASSSPLGDRDNSPLHF
TRBD1	TRBV29-1	14	TRBJ1-4	TGCAGCTCAGATAGGGACAGGACCAGCGGAGAACTGTTTTTT	CSSDRDRTSGELFF
TRBD2	TRBV5-4	16	TRBJ2-3	TGTGCCAGCAGCTCCAGCGGGGGGATACGCACAGATACGCAGTATTTT	CASSSSGGIRTDTQYF
TRBD1	TRBV18	18	TRBJ1-2	TGTGCCAGCTCACAGCGACAGGGGGCAGTGACAATTAACTATGGCTACACCTTC	CASSQRQGAVTINYGYTF
-	TRBV6-1	15	TRBJ1-4	TGTGCCAGCAGTGAATCCACCCTCCCCGGGGAAAAACTGTTTTTT	CASSESTLPGEKLFF
-	TRBV6-1	12	TRBJ1-5	TGTGCCAGCAGTGAACCGGGACTAAACGAACTTTTT	CASSEPGLNELF
TRBD2	TRBV7-2	14	TRBJ2-7	TGTGCCAGCAGCCAGGGACTAGCGTCCCACGAGCAGTACTTC	CASSQGLASHEQYF
-	TRBV11-3	13	TRBJ2-3	TGTGCCAGCGATGTTGGTGACAGAGAAAAACAGTATTTT	CASDVGDREKQYF
-	TRBV6-1	13	TRBJ2-3	TGTGCCAGCAGAGGACAGAGCACAGATACGCAGTATTTT	CASRGQSTDTQYF
TRBD1	TRBV7-2	16	TRBJ2-7	TGTGCCAGCAGCAACCGCCCGGGACAGGGCTCCTACGAGCAGTACTTC	CASSNRPGQGSYEQYF
TRBD1	TRBV6-1	15	TRBJ1-6	TGTGCCAGCAGTGGGGGACAGCGAAATAATTCACCCCTCCACTTT	CASSGGQRNNSPLHF
-	TRBV5-1	17	TRBJ2-6	TGCGCCAGCAGCCAAGGACATCCATCCTCTGGGGCCAACGTCCTGACTTTC	CASSQGHPSSGANVLTF
-	TRBV5-6	13	TRBJ2-5	TGTGCCAGCAGCTTGGCGGGTCGGGAGACCCAGTACTTC	CASSLAGRETQYF
TRBD1	TRBV7-9	13	TRBJ1-2	TGTGCCAGCAGCTTAGGGGGACAGAGAGGCTACACCTTC	CASSLGGQRGYTF